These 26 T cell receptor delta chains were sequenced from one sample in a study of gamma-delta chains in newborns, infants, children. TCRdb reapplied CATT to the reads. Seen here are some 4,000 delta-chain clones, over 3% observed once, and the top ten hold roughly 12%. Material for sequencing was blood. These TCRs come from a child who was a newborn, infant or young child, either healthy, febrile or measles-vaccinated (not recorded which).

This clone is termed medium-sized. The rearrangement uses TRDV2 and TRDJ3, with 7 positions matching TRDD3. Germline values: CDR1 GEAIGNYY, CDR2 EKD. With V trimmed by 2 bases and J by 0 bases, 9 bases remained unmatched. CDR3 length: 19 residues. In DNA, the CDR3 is TGTGCCTGTGACAATACTGGGGACCTGAGCTCCTGGGACACCCGACAGATGTTTTTC. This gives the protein CACDNTGDLSSWDTRQMFF.

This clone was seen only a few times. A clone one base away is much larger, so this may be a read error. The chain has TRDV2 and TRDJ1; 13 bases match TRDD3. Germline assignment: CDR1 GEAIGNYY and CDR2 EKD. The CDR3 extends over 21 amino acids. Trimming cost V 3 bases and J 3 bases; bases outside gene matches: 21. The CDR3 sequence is CACDAVPTYWGIRRGPDKLIF. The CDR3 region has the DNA TGTGCCTGTGACGCCGTTCCGACGTACTGGGGGATACGAAGGGGACCCGATAAACTCATCTTT.

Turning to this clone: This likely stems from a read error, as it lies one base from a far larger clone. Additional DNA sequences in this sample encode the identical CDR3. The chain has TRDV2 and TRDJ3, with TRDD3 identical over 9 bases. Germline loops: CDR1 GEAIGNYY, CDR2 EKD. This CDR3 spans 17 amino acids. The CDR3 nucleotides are TGTGCCTGCGACAGTACTGGGGGATCCTGGGACACCCGACAGATGTTTTTC. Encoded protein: CACDSTGGSWDTRQMFF.

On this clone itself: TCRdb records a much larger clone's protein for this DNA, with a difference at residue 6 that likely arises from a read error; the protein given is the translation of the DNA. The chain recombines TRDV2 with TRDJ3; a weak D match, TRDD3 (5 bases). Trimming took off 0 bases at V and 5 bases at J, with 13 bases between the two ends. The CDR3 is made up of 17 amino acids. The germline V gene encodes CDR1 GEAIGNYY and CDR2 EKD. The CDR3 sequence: CACDTAGTQRDTRQMFF. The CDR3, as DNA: TGTGCCTGTGACACCGCTGGGACTCAGAGGGACACCCGACAGATGTTTTTC.

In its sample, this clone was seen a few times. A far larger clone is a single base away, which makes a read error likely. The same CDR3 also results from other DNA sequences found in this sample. CDR3 protein: CACDTGDTRSWDTRQMFF. CDR3 bases: TGTGCCTGCGACACCGGGGATACGCGCTCCTGGGACACCCGACAGATGTTTTTC. The chain has TRDV2 and TRDJ3, with 9 bases identical to TRDD3. This CDR3 spans 18 amino acids. Germline V gene sequence: CDR1 GEAIGNYY, CDR2 EKD.

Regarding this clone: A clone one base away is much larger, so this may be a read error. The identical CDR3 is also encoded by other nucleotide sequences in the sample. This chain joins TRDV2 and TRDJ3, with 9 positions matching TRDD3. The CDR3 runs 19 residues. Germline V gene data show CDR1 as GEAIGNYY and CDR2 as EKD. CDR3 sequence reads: CACDTVGGILSWDTRQMFF. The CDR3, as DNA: TGTGCCTGCGACACCGTCGGGGGGATACTCTCCTGGGACACCCGACAGATGTTTTTC.

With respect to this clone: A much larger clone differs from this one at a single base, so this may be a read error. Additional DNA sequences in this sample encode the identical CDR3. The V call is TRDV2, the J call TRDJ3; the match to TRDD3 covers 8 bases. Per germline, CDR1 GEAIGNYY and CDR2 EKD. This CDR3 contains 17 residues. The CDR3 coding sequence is TGTGCCTGTGACGTACTGGGGGTTTCCTGGGACACACGACAGATGTTTTTC. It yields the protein CACDVLGVSWDTRQMFF.

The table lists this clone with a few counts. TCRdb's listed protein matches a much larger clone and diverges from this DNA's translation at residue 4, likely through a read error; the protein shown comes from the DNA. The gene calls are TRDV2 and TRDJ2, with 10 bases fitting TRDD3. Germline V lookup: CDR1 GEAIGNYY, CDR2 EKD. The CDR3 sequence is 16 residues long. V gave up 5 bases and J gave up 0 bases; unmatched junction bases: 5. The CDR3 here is CACVSLGDTLTAQLFF. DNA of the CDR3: TGTGCCTGTGTCTCCCTGGGGGATACTTTGACAGCACAACTCTTCTTT.

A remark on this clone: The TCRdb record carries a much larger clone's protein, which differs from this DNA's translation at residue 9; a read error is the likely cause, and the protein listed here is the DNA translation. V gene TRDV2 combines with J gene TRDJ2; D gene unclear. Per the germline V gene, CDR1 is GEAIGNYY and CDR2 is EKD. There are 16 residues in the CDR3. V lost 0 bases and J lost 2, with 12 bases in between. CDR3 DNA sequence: TGTGCCTGTGACACCGGATTTGGGCCATTGACAGCACAACTCTTCTTT. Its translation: CACDTGFGPLTAQLFF.

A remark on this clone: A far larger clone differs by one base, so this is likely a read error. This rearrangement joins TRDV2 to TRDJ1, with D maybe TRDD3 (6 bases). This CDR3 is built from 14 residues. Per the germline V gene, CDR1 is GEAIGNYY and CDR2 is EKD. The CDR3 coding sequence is TGTGCCTGTGGCACCGTGGGGGACACCGATAAACTCATCTTT. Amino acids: CACGTVGDTDKLIF.

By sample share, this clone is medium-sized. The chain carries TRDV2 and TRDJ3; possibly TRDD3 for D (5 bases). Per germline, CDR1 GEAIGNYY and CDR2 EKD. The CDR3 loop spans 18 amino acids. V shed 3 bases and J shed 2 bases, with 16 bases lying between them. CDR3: CACDSKLYGPWDTRQMFF. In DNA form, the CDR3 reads TGTGCCTGTGACTCTAAATTATACGGCCCCTGGGACACCCGACAGATGTTTTTC.

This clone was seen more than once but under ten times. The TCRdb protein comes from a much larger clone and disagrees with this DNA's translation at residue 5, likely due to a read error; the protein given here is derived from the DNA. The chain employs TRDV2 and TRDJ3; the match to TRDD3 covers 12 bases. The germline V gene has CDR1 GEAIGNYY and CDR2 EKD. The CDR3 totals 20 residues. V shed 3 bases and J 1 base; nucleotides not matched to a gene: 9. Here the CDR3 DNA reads TGTGCCTGTGACGCACCGACTGGGGGATACTGGTCCTGGGACACCCGACAGATGTTTTTC. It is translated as CACDAPTGGYWSWDTRQMFF.

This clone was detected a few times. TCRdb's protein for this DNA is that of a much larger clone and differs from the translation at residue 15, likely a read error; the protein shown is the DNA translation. CDR3 coding DNA: TGTGCCTGTGACCCTCTGGGGGATACGCGCTGGGACACCCGACGGATGTTTTTC. Residues: CACDPLGDTRWDTRRMFF. This chain connects TRDV2 to TRDJ3; 12 bases match TRDD3. From germline, CDR1 is GEAIGNYY and CDR2 EKD. The CDR3 contains 18 residues.

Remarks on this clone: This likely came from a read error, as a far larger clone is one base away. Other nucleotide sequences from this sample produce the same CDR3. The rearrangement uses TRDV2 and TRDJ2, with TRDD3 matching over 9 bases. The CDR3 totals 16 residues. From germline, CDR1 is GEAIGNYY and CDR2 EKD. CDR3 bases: TGTGCCTGCGACACCGTGGGGGATACTTTGACAGCACAACTCTTCTTT. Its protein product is CACDTVGDTLTAQLFF.

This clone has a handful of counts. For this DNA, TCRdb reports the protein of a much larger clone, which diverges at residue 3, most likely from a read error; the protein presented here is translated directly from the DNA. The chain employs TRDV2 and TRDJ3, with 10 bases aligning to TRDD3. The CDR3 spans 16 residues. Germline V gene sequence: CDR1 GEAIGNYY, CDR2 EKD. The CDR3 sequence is CARDVLGDWDTRQMFF. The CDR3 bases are TGTGCCCGTGACGTACTGGGGGATTGGGACACCCGACAGATGTTTTTC.

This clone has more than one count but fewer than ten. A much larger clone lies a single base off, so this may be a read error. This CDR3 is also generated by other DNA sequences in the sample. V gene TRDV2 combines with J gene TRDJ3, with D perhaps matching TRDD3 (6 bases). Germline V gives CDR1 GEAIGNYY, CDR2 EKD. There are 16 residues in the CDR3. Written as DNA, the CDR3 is TGTGCCTGTGACTACTGGGCCTCCTGGGACACCCGGCAGATGTTTTTC. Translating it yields CACDYWASWDTRQMFF.

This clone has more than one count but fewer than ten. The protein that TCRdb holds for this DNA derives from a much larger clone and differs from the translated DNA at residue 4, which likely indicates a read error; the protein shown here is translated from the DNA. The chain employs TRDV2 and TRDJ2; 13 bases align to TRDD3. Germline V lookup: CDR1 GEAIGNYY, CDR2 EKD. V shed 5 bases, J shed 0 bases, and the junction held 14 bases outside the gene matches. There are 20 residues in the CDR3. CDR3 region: CACGALLGDTNPTLTAQLFF. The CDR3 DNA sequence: TGTGCCTGTGGCGCATTACTGGGGGATACGAATCCTACTTTGACAGCACAACTCTTCTTT.

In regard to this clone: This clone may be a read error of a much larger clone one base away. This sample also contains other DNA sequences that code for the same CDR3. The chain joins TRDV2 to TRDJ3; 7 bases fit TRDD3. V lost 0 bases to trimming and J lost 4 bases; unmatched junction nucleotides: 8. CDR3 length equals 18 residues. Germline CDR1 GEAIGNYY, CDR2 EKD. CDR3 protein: CACDTGGWSSWDTRQMFF. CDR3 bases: TGTGCCTGTGACACCGGGGGATGGAGCTCTTGGGACACCCGACAGATGTTTTTC.

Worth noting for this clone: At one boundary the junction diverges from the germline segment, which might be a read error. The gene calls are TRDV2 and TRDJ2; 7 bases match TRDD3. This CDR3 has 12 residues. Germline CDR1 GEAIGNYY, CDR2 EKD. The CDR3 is CACDTWGTAQFF. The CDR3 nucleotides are TGTGCCTGTGACACCTGGGGGACAGCACAATTCTTC.

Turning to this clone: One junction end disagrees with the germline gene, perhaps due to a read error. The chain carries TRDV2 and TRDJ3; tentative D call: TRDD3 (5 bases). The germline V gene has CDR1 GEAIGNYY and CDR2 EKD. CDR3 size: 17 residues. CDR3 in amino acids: CACGTAGSSWVTRQMFF. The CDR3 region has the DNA TGTGCCTGTGGCACCGCTGGGAGCTCCTGGGTCACCCGACAGATGTTTTTC.

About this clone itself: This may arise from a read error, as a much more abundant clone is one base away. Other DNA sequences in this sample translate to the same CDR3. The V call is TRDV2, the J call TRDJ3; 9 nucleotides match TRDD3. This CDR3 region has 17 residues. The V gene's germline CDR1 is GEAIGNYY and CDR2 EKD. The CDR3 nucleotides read TGTGCCTGTGACGTACTGGGGGACTCCTGGGATACCCGACAGATGTTTTTC. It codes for CACDVLGDSWDTRQMFF.

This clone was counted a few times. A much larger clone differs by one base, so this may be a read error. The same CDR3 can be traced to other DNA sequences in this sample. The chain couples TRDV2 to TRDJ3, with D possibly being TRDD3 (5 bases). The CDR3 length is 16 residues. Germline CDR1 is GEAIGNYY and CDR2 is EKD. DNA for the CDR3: TGTGCCTGCGACACCGTCGGATACTGGGACACCCGACAGATGTTTTTC. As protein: CACDTVGYWDTRQMFF.

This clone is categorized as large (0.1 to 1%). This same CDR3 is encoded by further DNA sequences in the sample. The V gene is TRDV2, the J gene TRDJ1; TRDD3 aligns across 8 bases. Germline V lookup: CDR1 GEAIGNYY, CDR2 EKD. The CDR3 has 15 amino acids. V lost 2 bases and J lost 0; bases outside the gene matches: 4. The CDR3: CACDSLLGDTDKLIF. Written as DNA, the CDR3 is TGTGCCTGTGACAGTTTACTGGGGGACACCGATAAACTCATCTTT.

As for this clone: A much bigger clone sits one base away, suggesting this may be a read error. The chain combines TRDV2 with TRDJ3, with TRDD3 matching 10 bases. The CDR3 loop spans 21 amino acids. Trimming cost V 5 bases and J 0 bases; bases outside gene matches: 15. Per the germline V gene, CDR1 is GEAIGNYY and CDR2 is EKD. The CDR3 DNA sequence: TGTGCCTGTGGCACGGTACTGGGGGATTCTGACACCTCCTGGGACACCCGACAGATGTTTTTC. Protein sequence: CACGTVLGDSDTSWDTRQMFF.

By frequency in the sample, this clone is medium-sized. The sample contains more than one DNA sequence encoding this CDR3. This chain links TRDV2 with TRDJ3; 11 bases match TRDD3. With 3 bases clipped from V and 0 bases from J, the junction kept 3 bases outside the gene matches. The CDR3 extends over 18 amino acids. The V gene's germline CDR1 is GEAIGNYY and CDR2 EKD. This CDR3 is CACDLLGDSSWDTRQMFF. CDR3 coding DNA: TGTGCCTGTGACCTACTGGGGGATAGCTCCTGGGACACCCGACAGATGTTTTTC.

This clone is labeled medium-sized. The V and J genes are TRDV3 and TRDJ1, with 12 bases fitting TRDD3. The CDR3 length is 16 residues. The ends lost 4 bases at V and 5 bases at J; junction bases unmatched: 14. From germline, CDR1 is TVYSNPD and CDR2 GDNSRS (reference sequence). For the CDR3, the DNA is TGTGCCTCCCGGCCTTCGCACTGGGGGATACCAGATAAACTCATCTTT. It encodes CASRPSHWGIPDKLIF. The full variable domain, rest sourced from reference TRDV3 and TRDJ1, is CDKVTQSSPDQTVASGSEVVLLCTYDTVYSNPDLFWYRIRPDYSFQFVFYGDNSRSEGADFTQGRFSVKHILTQKAFHLVISPVRTEDSATYYCASRPSHWGIPDKLIFGKGTRVTVEP.